This is a list of T cell receptor beta chains from one sample in a study of blood T cell repertoires in COVID-19. Here immunoSEQ multiplex PCR was the method, and the copy in TCRdb shows in-frame clones only, minus some. This sample has about 110,000 clones, with roughly 81% found just once. The sequencing sample was made of peripheral blood. These TCRs come from a woman in her seventies with acute or convalescent COVID-19. The CDR3 runs from the conserved cysteine through the conserved F or W. D genes are given only for firm matches. Clone size is shown for a subset of rows, as once, few, many or a class of expanded clone.

size	J	D	V	DNA	CDR3
-	TRBJ1-2	-	TRBV6-5	TGTGCCAGCAGTATTTCAAACTATGGCTACACCTTC	CASSISNYGYTF
-	TRBJ2-7	TRBD1	TRBV18	TGTGCCAGCTCACTACAGGGGGCGGGGTACGAGCAGTACTTC	CASSLQGAGYEQYF
-	TRBJ1-1	TRBD1	TRBV19	TGTGCCAGTAGCCCGGGACAGAGGGGGAACACTGAAGCTTTCTTT	CASSPGQRGNTEAFF
-	TRBJ2-7	TRBD2	TRBV11-2	TGTGCCAGCAGCTTACGGCGGGAGGGCTCCTACGAGCAGTACTTC	CASSLRREGSYEQYF
-	TRBJ1-5	TRBD1	TRBV6-5	TGTGCCAGCAGTTGGGACAGGGTGAGCAATCAGCCCCAGCATTTT	CASSWDRVSNQPQHF
-	TRBJ2-5	-	TRBV6-2/TRBV6-3	TGTGCCAGCAGTTACTCGAGCAGGGGCCTCGGGGAAGAGACCCAGTACTTC	CASSYSSRGLGEETQYF
-	TRBJ2-3	TRBD2	TRBV28	TGTGCCAGCAGCTGGGGACTAGCGGGAGAAGATACGCAGTATTTT	CASSWGLAGEDTQYF
once	TRBJ2-1	TRBD2	TRBV28	TGTGCCAGCATCCTAGCGGGAGGGTCCAATGAGCAGTTCTTC	CASILAGGSNEQFF
once	TRBJ2-7	-	TRBV11-2	TGTGCCAGCAGCGATCCGGGTTCCAGCTACGAGCAGTACTTC	CASSDPGSSYEQYF
-	TRBJ1-1	-	TRBV5-6	TGTGCCAGCAGCTTGCCCTCGGGCACTGAAGCTTTCTTT	CASSLPSGTEAFF
few	TRBJ2-1	-	TRBV30	TGTGCCTGGAGTGCACTAGCTTTCTACAATGAGCAGTTCTTC	CAWSALAFYNEQFF
few	TRBJ1-1	-	TRBV7-8	TGTGCCAGCAGCCCCCGACGGACTATGAACACTGAAGCTTTCTTT	CASSPRRTMNTEAFF
-	TRBJ2-3	-	TRBV7-9	TGTGCCAGCAGCTTAGGACTTCCTCTCCCCACACCTACGCAGTATTTT	CASSLGLPLPTPTQYF
once	TRBJ2-1	-	TRBV19	TGTGCCAGTAGTCAATCCTATTCCTACAATGAGCAGTTCTTC	CASSQSYSYNEQFF
-	TRBJ2-7	TRBD2	TRBV7-2	TGTGCCAGCACCCCAGGCGGGAGAGTCTCCTACGAGCAGTACTTC	CASTPGGRVSYEQYF